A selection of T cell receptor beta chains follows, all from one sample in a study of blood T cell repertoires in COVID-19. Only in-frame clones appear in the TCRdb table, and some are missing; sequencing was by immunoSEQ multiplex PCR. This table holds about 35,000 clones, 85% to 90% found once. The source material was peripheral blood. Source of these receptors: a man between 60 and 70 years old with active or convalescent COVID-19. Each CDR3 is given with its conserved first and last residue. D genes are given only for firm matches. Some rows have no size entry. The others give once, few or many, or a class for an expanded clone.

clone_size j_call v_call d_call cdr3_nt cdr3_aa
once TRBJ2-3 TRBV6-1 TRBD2 TGTGCCAGCAGTGAAGGCAGGGGGACTAGCGGGCGACGGAGGACAGATACGCAGTATTTT CASSEGRGTSGRRRTDTQYF
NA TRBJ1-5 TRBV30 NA TGTGCCTGGACGGGGGGCGGCAATCAGCCCCAGCATTTT CAWTGGGNQPQHF
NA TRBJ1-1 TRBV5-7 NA TGTGCCAGCAGCTTGGATCCGGAGTATCGGTCTGAAGCTTTCTTT CASSLDPEYRSEAFF
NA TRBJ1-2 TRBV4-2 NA TGTGCCAGCAGCCAAGAGAGGAGCTACTATGGCTACACCTTC CASSQERSYYGYTF
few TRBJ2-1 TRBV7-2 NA TGTGCCAGCAGCTTAGTCGGTAATCGGGTCTACAATGAGCAGTTCTTC CASSLVGNRVYNEQFF
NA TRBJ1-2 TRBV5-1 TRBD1 TGCGCCAGCAGCTTGGGCGACAGGGATAACTATGGCTACACCTTC CASSLGDRDNYGYTF
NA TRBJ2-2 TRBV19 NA TGTGCCAGTAGTGCAGGGACGAACACCGGGGAGCTGTTTTTT CASSAGTNTGELFF
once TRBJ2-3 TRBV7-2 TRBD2 TGTGCCAGCAGCATGGGACTAGCGACATCCACAGATACGCAGTATTTT CASSMGLATSTDTQYF
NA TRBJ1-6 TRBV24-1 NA TGTGCCACCAGTGATTTGCGGGGGGGCTCCTATAATTCACCCCTCCACTTT CATSDLRGGSYNSPLHF
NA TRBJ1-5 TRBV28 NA TGTGCCAGCAGTTTTGCAGGGGCCGCTCAGCCCCAGCATTTT CASSFAGAAQPQHF
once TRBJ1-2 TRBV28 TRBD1 TGTGCCAGCAGTATGCTTGGACAGGGGGCGGACTATGGCTACACCTTC CASSMLGQGADYGYTF
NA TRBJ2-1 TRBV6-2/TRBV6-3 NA TGTGCCAGCAGTACCCGGACTATTGATAATGAGCAGTTCTTC CASSTRTIDNEQFF
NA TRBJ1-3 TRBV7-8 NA TGTGCCAGCAGCTTAGTCTCTAGCGGATATTGGGACACCATATATTTT CASSLVSSGYWDTIYF
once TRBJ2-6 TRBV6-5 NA TGTGCCAGCAGCGCTGGGGCCAACGTCCTGACTTTC CASSAGANVLTF
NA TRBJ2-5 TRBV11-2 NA TGTGCCAGCAGCCCCAGTGAGACCCAGTACTTC CASSPSETQYF
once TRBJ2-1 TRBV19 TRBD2 TGTGCCAGTAGTATTTACCCGGGACTAGCGCACAATGAGCAGTTCTTC CASSIYPGLAHNEQFF
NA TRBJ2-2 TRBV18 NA TGTGCCAGCTCACGAGACCAGGGAGGTGACACCGGGGAGCTGTTTTTT CASSRDQGGDTGELFF
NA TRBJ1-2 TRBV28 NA TGTGCCAGCAGTTTCTTGGCAGGGCATGGCTACACCTTC CASSFLAGHGYTF
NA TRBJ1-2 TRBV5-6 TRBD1 TGTGCCAGCAGTAGGGGACAGAACTATGGCTACACCTTC CASSRGQNYGYTF
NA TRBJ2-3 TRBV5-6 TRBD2 TGTGCCAGCAGCCCCGGGGGGGTTCCCGATACGCAGTATTTT CASSPGGVPDTQYF
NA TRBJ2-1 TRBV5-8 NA TGTGCCAGCAGCTTTCTAATAGCAAGCGAGCAGTTCTTC CASSFLIASEQFF
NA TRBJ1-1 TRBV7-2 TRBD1 TGTGCCAGCAGATTGAACAGGGGTGAAGCTTTCTTT CASRLNRGEAFF
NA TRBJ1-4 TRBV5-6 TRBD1 TGTGCCAGCAGCTTGTTCGGGACAGACCGGGCCAGGGAAAAACTGTTTTTT CASSLFGTDRAREKLFF
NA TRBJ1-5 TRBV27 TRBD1 TGTGCCAGCAGTCCGAGACCTGGGGGACAGGGTGTTGATCAGCCCCAGCATTTT CASSPRPGGQGVDQPQHF
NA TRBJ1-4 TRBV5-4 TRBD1 TGTGCCAGCAGCGGGGGTGGGACAGGGAATGAAAAACTGTTTTTT CASSGGGTGNEKLFF
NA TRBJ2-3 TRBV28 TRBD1 TGTGCCAGCAGTTTCCTGACAGGGGGGACAGATACGCAGTATTTT CASSFLTGGTDTQYF
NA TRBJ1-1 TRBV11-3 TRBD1 TGTGCCAGCAGTCAGGACAGGGCGACTGAAGCTTTCTTT CASSQDRATEAFF
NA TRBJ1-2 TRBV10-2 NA TGCGCCACGTCGGGGACACCTCGGCGGGCCTATGGCTACACCTTC CATSGTPRRAYGYTF
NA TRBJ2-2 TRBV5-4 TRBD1 TGTGCCAGCAGCTATGGGACAGGGAACACCGGGGAGCTGTTTTTT CASSYGTGNTGELFF
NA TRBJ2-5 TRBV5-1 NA TGCGCCAGCAGCTTGGCTAGAGGGGGTGGGACCCAGTACTTC CASSLARGGGTQYF
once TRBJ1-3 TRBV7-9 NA TGTGCCAGCAGCGGACGGCGGGACGGCCACTCTGGAAACACCATATATTTT CASSGRRDGHSGNTIYF
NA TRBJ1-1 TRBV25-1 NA TGTGCCAGCAGTGAATGGGGAGATGGGACTGAAGCTTTCTTT CASSEWGDGTEAFF
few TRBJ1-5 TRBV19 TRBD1 TGTGCCAGATGGACAGGCCGCAATCAGCCCCAGCATTTT CARWTGRNQPQHF
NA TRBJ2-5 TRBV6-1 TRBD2 TGTGCCAGCAGTGAAGCTACTAGCGGGAGGGGTACGCGGACCCAGTACTTC CASSEATSGRGTRTQYF
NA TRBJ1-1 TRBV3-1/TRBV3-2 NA TGTGCCAGCAGCCGGCAGGGAGGGAACACTGAAGCTTTCTTT CASSRQGGNTEAFF
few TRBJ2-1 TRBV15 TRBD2 TGTGCCACCAGCAGAGAGCGGGGGGGTTACAATGAGCAGTTCTTC CATSRERGGYNEQFF
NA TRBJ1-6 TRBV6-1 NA TGTGCCAGCAGTGAAGCCCGCCGGGGGTATAATTCACCCCTCCACTTT CASSEARRGYNSPLHF
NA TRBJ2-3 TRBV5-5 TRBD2 TGTGCCAGCAGCAGACGGCGCACTAGCGGGGGGGCCTATGAGGCAGATACGCAGTATTTT CASSRRRTSGGAYEADTQYF
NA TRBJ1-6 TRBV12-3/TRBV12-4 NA TGTGCCAGCAGTTTGACAGTCGGTTCACCCCTCCACTTT CASSLTVGSPLHF
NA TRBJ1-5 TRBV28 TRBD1 TGTGCCACCTCTTCAGGGGACAGTAGCAATCAGCCCCAGCATTTT CATSSGDSSNQPQHF
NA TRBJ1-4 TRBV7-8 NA TGTGCCAGCAGCTTCGGACAGATAAATGAAAAACTGTTTTTT CASSFGQINEKLFF
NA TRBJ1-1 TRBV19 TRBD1 TGTGCCAGTAGTGCAGGGGGCCTTCCCCCCGAAGCTTTCTTT CASSAGGLPPEAFF
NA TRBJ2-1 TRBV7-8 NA TGTGCCAGCAGCTTAAGTGGAGCTTCCTACAATGAGCAGTTCTTC CASSLSGASYNEQFF
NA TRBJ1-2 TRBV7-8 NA TGTGCCAGCAGCCCCGACAGGAACTATGGCTACACCTTC CASSPDRNYGYTF
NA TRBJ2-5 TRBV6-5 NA TGTGCCAGCAGTTACTCTACGGGGGTACAGACCCAGTACTTC CASSYSTGVQTQYF
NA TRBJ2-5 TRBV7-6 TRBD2 TGTGCCAGCAGCTCCAATAGCGGGGGGGTGTCAGAGACCCAGTACTTC CASSSNSGGVSETQYF
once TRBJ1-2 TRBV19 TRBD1 TGTGCCAGTACTAGGACAGGGTATCTGGATGGCTACACCTTC CASTRTGYLDGYTF
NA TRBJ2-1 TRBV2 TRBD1 TGTGCCAGCAGCCCGGGACAGGGCTACAATGAGCAGTTCTTC CASSPGQGYNEQFF